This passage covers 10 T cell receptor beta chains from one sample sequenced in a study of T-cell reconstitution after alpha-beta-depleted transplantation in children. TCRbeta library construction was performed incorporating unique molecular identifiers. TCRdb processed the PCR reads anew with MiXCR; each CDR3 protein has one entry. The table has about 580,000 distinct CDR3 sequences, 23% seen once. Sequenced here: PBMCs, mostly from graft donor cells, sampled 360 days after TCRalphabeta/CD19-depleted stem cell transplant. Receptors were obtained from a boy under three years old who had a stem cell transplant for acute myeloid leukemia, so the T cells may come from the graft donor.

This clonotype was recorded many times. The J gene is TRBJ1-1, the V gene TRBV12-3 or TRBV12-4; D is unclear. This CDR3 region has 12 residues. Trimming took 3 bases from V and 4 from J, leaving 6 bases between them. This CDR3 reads CASSFTGTEAFF. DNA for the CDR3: TGTGCCAGCAGTTTTACGGGCACTGAAGCTTTCTTT.

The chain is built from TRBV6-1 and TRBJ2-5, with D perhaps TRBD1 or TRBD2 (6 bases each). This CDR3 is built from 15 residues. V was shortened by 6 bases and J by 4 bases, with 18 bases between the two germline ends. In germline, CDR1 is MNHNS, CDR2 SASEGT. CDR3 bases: TGTGCCAGCAGCCAGCTCGGGGGCGCGGGAGAGACCCAGTACTTC. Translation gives CASSQLGGAGETQYF.

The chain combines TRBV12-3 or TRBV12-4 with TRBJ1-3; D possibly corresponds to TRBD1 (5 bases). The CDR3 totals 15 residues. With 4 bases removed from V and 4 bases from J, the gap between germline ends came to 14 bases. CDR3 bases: TGTGCCAGCAGTTGGGCAGGGTCTAGAGGAAACACCATATATTTT. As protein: CASSWAGSRGNTIYF.

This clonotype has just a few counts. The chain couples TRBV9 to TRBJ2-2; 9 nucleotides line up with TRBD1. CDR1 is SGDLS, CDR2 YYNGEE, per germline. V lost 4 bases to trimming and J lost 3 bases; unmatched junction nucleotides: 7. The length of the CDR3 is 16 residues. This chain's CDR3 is CASSFQDRGDTGELFF. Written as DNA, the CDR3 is TGTGCCAGCAGCTTCCAGGACAGGGGTGACACCGGGGAGCTGTTTTTT. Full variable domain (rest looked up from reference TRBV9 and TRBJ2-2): DSGVTQTPKHLITATGQRVTLRCSPRSGDLSVYWYQQSLDQGLQFLIQYYNGEERAKGNILERFSAQQFPDLHSELNLSSLELGDSALYFCASSFQDRGDTGELFFGEGSRLTVL.

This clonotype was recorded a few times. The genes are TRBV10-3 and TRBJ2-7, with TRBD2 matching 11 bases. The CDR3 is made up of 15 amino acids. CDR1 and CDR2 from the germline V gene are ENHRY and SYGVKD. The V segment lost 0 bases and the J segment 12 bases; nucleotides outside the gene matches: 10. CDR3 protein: CAISESASGGRATYV. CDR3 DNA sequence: TGTGCCATCAGTGAGTCTGCTAGCGGGGGGCGCGCCACGTACGTC.

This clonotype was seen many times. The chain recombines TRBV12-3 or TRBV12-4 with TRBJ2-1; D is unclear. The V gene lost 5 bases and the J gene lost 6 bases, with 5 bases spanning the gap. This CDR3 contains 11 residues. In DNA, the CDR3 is TGTGCCAGCAGTCGCGGCAATGAGCAGTTCTTC. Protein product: CASSRGNEQFF.

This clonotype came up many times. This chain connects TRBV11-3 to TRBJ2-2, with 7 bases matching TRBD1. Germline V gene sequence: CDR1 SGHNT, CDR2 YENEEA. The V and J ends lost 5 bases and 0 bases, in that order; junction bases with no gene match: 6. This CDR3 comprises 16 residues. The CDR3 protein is CASSQKTGPNTGELFF. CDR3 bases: TGTGCCAGCAGCCAAAAGACAGGGCCGAACACCGGGGAGCTGTTTTTT.

The CDR3 sequence: CSARQLSTGGLSNQPQHF. For the CDR3, the DNA is TGCAGTGCTAGGCAGTTATCGACAGGCGGCCTTAGCAATCAGCCCCAGCATTTT. V gene TRBV20-1 combines with J gene TRBJ1-5, with D perhaps TRBD1 (6 bases). Trimming took off 3 bases at V and 0 bases at J, with 21 bases between the two ends. Germline V gives CDR1 DFQATT, CDR2 SNEGSKA (reference sequence). The CDR3 runs to 18 residues.

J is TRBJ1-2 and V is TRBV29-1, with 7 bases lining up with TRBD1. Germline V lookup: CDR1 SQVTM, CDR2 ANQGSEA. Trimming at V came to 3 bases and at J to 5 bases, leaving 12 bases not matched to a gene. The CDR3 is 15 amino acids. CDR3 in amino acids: CSVDDRAAGQYGYTF. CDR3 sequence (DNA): TGCAGCGTTGATGACAGGGCGGCGGGGCAATATGGCTACACCTTC.

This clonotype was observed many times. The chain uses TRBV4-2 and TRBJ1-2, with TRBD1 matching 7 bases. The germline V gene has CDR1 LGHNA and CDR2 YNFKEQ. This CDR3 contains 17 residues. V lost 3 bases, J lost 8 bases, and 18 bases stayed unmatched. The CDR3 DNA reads TGTGCCAGCAGCCAGTCGAGAGATGGGGACAGAGGGTTCGGCTACACCTTC. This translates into CASSQSRDGDRGFGYTF.